The T cell receptor (beta chain) described here comes from a study of CD8 T cells in Susac syndrome. Study findings and constraints: The study acknowledged a relatively small number of individuals in its TCR sequencing and HLA analysis.

V gave up 5 bases and J gave up 3 bases; unmatched junction bases: 7. The CDR3 is 15 amino acids. This clonotype is a singleton in its sample. What it binds is unknown. Negative magnetic isolation gave CD8+ and CD4+ cells; FACS enriched CD8+ TEMRA. Random hexamers were used to reverse transcribe roughly 0.5 to 1 ug of RNA. The CDR3 of TCR beta was amplified by immunoSEQ multiplex PCR across 54 Vbeta and 13 Jbeta. TCRdb ran MiXCR on the immunoSEQ multiplex PCR reads and lists one entry per CDR3 protein. Here the sample spans about 150,000 distinct CDR3 sequences, less than 97% being singletons. The chain recombines TRBV12-3 or TRBV12-4 with TRBJ1-5; 7 bases align to TRBD1. This TCR came from a human donor with multiple sclerosis. The material sequenced was CD8+ T cells from PBMCs. The CDR3 region has the DNA TGTGCCAGCAGTGATCCGGGACAGTTCAATCAGCCCCAGCATTTT. Its protein is CASSDPGQFNQPQHF.